The present T cell receptor (beta chain) was sequenced within a study of radiotherapy plus CTLA-4 blockade in lung cancer. Whole-study context: The study recorded objective responses in about 20% of patients and disease control in around 31%.

This table comes from immunoSEQ multiplex PCR, and its TCRdb copy is limited to in-frame clones, with some not included. The sample carries 100,000 to 150,000 clones, about four fifths recorded once. CDR1 is GTSNPN and CDR2 is SVGIG in the germline V gene (reference sequence). The J segment lost 6 bases and the V segment lost 5 bases, leaving 1 base of the junction unmatched. The CDR3 totals 13 residues. The sequencing used peripheral blood, collected from a patient treated with radiotherapy plus ipilimumab. J is TRBJ1-6 and V is TRBV30, with 10 nucleotides matching TRBD1. The receptor's source is a human donor with non-small cell lung cancer who had a partial response to radiotherapy plus ipilimumab. CDR3 sequence reads: CAWGDRGNSPLHF. The DNA of the CDR3 is TGTGCCTGGGGGGACAGGGGTAATTCACCCCTCCACTTT.